The present TCR beta chain was sequenced within a study of blood T cell repertoires in COVID-19 (dated by TCRdb to about 2020). Regarding the complete study: Samples covering the acute and convalescent phases of COVID-19 were provided by collaborators in the United States, Italy and Spain. The prospective study material was composed of cDNA or gDNA derived from T cells, B-cell-depleted T cells, or PBMCs. Deeply sampled blood TCRbeta repertoires from subjects exposed to, actively infected with, or recovered from COVID-19 were included in the dataset. A freely available public database, intended as a resource for researchers studying the immune response to SARS-CoV-2, is where the repertoires were released. Samples were obtained from the ongoing ImmuneRACE study (first 160 participants) and from 950 to 1,500 subjects provided by 6 global collaborators. The sample metadata nearly always contained a de-identified subject ID, COVID-19 status, age in years and sex. Where available, HLA class I and class II types were obtained from metadata supplied by the sample provider rather than from assay-based typing.

As concerns this clone: The antigen it recognizes is unknown. No base qualities exist here, and no much larger clone lies one base off it.

TCRbeta CDR3 regions were amplified from genomic DNA by means of the immunoSEQ Assay, a bias-controlled multiplex PCR. As for the original processing: The number of nucleated cells in each sample was estimated by amplification of reference gene primers within the assay. To quantify the absolute abundance of each unique TCRbeta CDR3 rearrangement, sequence reads were collapsed and filtered. For each sample, productive Simpson clonality was calculated by taking the square root of Simpson's diversity index across productive rearrangements. TCRdb holds this immuneACCESS table with in-frame rearrangements only. Some clones are missing; in checked studies, unresolved V genes explain under half, and the rest has no known cause. The V and J calls and clone size come from that table; D and trimming were worked out from the DNA. This sample is represented by under 130,000 clones; less than 90% of them were singletons. Around 4.3% of the sample belongs to the ten largest clones.

The collaborating institutions used their own protocols to collect whole blood in K2EDTA tubes. For TCRbeta analysis, collaborator samples were shipped as frozen whole blood, as isolated PBMCs, or as DNA extracted from either sample type. General conclusions and limits of the study: Clinical and demographic metadata were provided uncurated, with the amount varying by source and participant.

After removal of 0 bases from V and 8 bases from J, the junction retains 14 bases not matched to a gene. For CDR1 and CDR2, the germline V gene lists SGHRS and YFSETQ. From the cysteine through the phenylalanine, the CDR3 covers 17 amino acids. Of the read, only the CDR3 DNA is kept; its 51 bases are in frame from base 1. The chain is assembled from TRBV5-1 and TRBJ2-1, with 7 central nucleotides matching TRBD2. The TCR originated in a man aged 45-65 years with acute or convalescent COVID-19. What was sequenced was peripheral blood. The nucleotide sequence is given as TGCGCCAGCAGCTTGGGGTATGGGGGGAGGGGATCTGATGAGCAGTTCTTC. Its product reads: CASSLGYGGRGSDEQFF.